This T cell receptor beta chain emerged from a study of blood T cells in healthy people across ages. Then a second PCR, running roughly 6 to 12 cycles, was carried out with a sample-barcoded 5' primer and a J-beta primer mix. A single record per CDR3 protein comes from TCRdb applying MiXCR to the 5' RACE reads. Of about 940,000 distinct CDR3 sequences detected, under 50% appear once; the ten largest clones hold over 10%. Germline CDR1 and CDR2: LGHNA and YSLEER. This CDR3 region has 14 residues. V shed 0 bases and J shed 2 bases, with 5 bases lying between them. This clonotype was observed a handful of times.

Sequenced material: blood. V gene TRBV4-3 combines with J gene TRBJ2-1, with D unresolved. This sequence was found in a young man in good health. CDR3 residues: CASSQDLAYNEQFF. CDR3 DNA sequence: TGCGCCAGCAGCCAAGATTTAGCCTACAATGAGCAGTTCTTC.